These T cell receptor beta chains were read from a single sample in a study of Graves' ophthalmopathy and Graves' hyperthyroidism. From the multiplex PCR reads, TCRdb called clonotypes with MiXCR, one entry per CDR3 protein. Of hundreds of thousands of distinct CDR3 sequences in the sample, 35% to 50% were seen once. The sequencing sample was made of peripheral blood. These receptors were taken from an adult man with Graves' ophthalmopathy. Each CDR3 is given with its conserved first and last residue. A D gene is named only where the DNA matches it firmly. The size field is filled for only some rows; it gives once, few, many or a size class.

TRBV28	TRBJ2-7	-	few	TGTGCCAGCAGTGCCTTCTCGGACACCTACGAGCAGTACTTC	CASSAFSDTYEQYF
TRBV7-3	TRBJ2-2	TRBD1	few	TGTGCCAGCAGCCTGACAGGGGGCGCAGACACCGGGGAGCTGTTTTTT	CASSLTGGADTGELFF
TRBV15	TRBJ1-2	TRBD1	-	TGTGCCACCAGCAGAGAACAGGGGGGCTACACCTTC	CATSREQGGYTF
TRBV5-1	TRBJ2-2	-	-	TGCGCCAGCAGCTTGGACCCCACGAACACCGGGGAGCTGTTTTTT	CASSLDPTNTGELFF
TRBV15	TRBJ2-7	TRBD1	-	TGTGCCGCCAGCAGACCCGGACAGGGTGTCTACGAGCAGTACTTC	CAASRPGQGVYEQYF
TRBV19	TRBJ1-1	TRBD1	-	TGTGCCAGTAATAGACAGGGGGCTGCTGAAGCTTTCTTT	CASNRQGAAEAFF
TRBV12-3/TRBV12-4	TRBJ2-7	-	few	TGTGCCAGCAGTTTAATGGGTGACGAGCGGTACTTC	CASSLMGDERYF
TRBV11-2	TRBJ1-1	-	many	TGTGCCAGCAGTCCCGGAGGACCGAACACTGAAGCTTTCTTT	CASSPGGPNTEAFF
TRBV5-6	TRBJ1-5	TRBD1	few	TGTGCCAGCCCGCAGGGACAGCCATTCGAGGCCCAGCATTTT	CASPQGQPFEAQHF
TRBV9	TRBJ2-7	TRBD2	-	TGTGCCAGCAGCGGAGCCGGGACTAGCGGGAGAATGAATCTAGGCGAGCAGTACTTC	CASSGAGTSGRMNLGEQYF
TRBV29-1	TRBJ1-5	-	-	TGCAGTGCCGGAACAGGGAATGGTAATCAGCCCCAGCATTTT	CSAGTGNGNQPQHF
TRBV7-9	TRBJ2-5	-	-	TGTACCAGCAGCCCCTTGGACGACCAGTACTTC	CTSSPLDDQYF
TRBV29-1	TRBJ2-1	-	-	TGCAGCGTTGATGCCGGGAGCTCCTACAATGAGCAGTTCTTC	CSVDAGSSYNEQFF
TRBV20-1	TRBJ1-6	TRBD1	-	TGCAGTGCTGGACAGGGGGCGCGAAGATCACCCCTCCACTTT	CSAGQGARRSPLHF
TRBV2	TRBJ2-2	TRBD1	many	TGTGCCAGCAGTGAATGGCCAGGGGGCAGATTGAACACCGGGGAGCTGTTTTTT	CASSEWPGGRLNTGELFF
TRBV5-1	TRBJ2-7	TRBD1	-	TGCGCCAGCAGCTCTTACCGGGACAGGGGGCGAGTCGAGCAGTACTTC	CASSSYRDRGRVEQYF
TRBV19	TRBJ1-6	-	-	TGTGCCAGTAAAGACGGGGGGCTCTATAATTCACCCCTCCACTTT	CASKDGGLYNSPLHF
TRBV19	TRBJ2-7	TRBD1	many	TGTGCCACCCGGGACAGGAGCTCCTACGAGCAGTACTTC	CATRDRSSYEQYF
TRBV11-1	TRBJ1-2	-	-	TGTGCCAGCTACCACAGGGAGGGCTACACCTTC	CASYHREGYTF
TRBV10-3	TRBJ2-5	TRBD2	many	TGTGCCATCAGTAGGACTAGCGGGGGGACCCAGGGAGAGACCCAGTACTTC	CAISRTSGGTQGETQYF
TRBV9	TRBJ1-6	-	many	TGTGCCAGCAGCGTAGCTTTGGATTCACCCCTCCACTTT	CASSVALDSPLHF
TRBV7-2	TRBJ1-2	-	many	TGTGCCAGCAGCTTAGAGGCAGGGCTGGCTGGCTACACCTTC	CASSLEAGLAGYTF
TRBV7-9	TRBJ2-5	-	many	TGTGCCAGCAGCCAATTCGCGGGTGAACAAGAGACCCAGTACTTC	CASSQFAGEQETQYF
TRBV7-2	TRBJ1-2	-	-	TGTGCCTGGAGCGGGGTGACGGACGATTTATATGGCTACACCTTC	CAWSGVTDDLYGYTF
TRBV7-7	TRBJ2-7	TRBD2	-	TGTGCTAGGAGGTCGAGCGGGAGGAACGAGCAGTACTTC	CARRSSGRNEQYF
TRBV29-1	TRBJ1-2	-	many	TGCAGCGTTAGACAAAGTAACTATGGCTACACCTTC	CSVRQSNYGYTF
TRBV2	TRBJ2-7	-	few	TGTGCCAGCAGCCGCAGGGGTCTCTACGAGCAGTACTTC	CASSRRGLYEQYF
TRBV5-8	TRBJ1-2	-	few	TGTGCCAGCAGCTTGGGGCCGCAGCCCGGGGCGGGCTACACCTTC	CASSLGPQPGAGYTF
TRBV25-1	TRBJ2-6	TRBD1	-	TGTGCCAGCCCGGGACAGCCCTCTGGGGCCAACGTCCTGACTTTC	CASPGQPSGANVLTF
TRBV9	TRBJ1-6	-	many	TGTGCCAGCAGCGGAGGCCGGGCACCCTATAATTCACCCCTCCACTTT	CASSGGRAPYNSPLHF
TRBV5-6	TRBJ2-2	TRBD2	-	TGTGCCAGCAGCTTGGTTCGAGTAGCGGGCCCGGGCCCTCACACCGGGGAGCTGTTTTTT	CASSLVRVAGPGPHTGELFF
TRBV15	TRBJ2-2	TRBD2	-	TGTGCCACCAGCAGAGACCTAGCGGCGAGGGAGCTGTTTTTT	CATSRDLAARELFF
TRBV11-2	TRBJ2-6	TRBD1	few	TGTGCCAGCGGGACAGACGCCGGCTCTGGGGCCAACGTCCTGACTTTC	CASGTDAGSGANVLTF
TRBV11-2	TRBJ2-5	TRBD2	-	TGTGCCAGCAGCTTAGGAGCGGGGGGGCACCAAGAGACCCAGTACTTC	CASSLGAGGHQETQYF
TRBV20-1	TRBJ2-5	TRBD1	few	TGCAGTGCTAGAAGTCAGGGGGTCCAAGAGACCCAGTACTTC	CSARSQGVQETQYF
TRBV7-2	TRBJ1-5	-	many	TGTGCCAGCAGCTTAGTGGGGGGAAGAGCCGATCAGCCCCAGCATTTT	CASSLVGGRADQPQHF
TRBV15	TRBJ1-4	TRBD1	many	TGTGCCACCAGTATCCGACAGGGTGAAAAACTGTTTTTT	CATSIRQGEKLFF
TRBV2	TRBJ1-1	-	many	TGTGCCAGCAGTGAATGGGGATACACTGAAGCTTTCTTT	CASSEWGYTEAFF
TRBV19	TRBJ2-7	-	-	TGTGCCAGCAGTTTAGGGGCGAGCTCCTACGAGCAGTACTTC	CASSLGASSYEQYF
TRBV12-5	TRBJ1-4	TRBD1	few	TGTGCTAGTGGTTTGGTACAGGGACAGGGTGATGAAAAACTGTTTTTT	CASGLVQGQGDEKLFF
TRBV2	TRBJ1-2	-	many	TGTGCCAGCAGTGCGGGGTCTCACTATGGCTACACCTTC	CASSAGSHYGYTF
TRBV13	TRBJ2-5	TRBD1	many	TGTGCCAGCAGCCATCGTATTCAGGGGGCGAAAGAGACCCAGTACTTC	CASSHRIQGAKETQYF
TRBV29-1	TRBJ1-1	-	-	TGCAGCTTACGGGAGGACACTGAAGCTTTCTTT	CSLREDTEAFF
TRBV7-3	TRBJ2-2	-	few	TGTGCCAGCAGCTTAACAGGGGCCCCGGGGAGCACCGGGGAGCTGTTTTTT	CASSLTGAPGSTGELFF
TRBV9	TRBJ1-2	TRBD1	-	TGTGCCAGCAGCCAACAGGGGGCCTTTGACTATGGCTACACCTTC	CASSQQGAFDYGYTF
TRBV15	TRBJ2-7	TRBD1	-	TGTGCCACCGGGAGAGTACAGGGGAATGCCTACGAGCAGTACTTC	CATGRVQGNAYEQYF
TRBV7-3	TRBJ2-5	TRBD2	-	TGTGCCAGCAGCTTAGGACGGGGGGGCATAGAGACCCAGTACTTC	CASSLGRGGIETQYF
TRBV6-4	TRBJ1-1	-	few	TGTGCCAGCTCCCGGGCCCCAAACACTGAAGCTTTCTTT	CASSRAPNTEAFF
TRBV7-9	TRBJ1-1	-	once	TGTGCCTGTAGACAGGCCCCGAACACTGAAGCTTTCTTT	CACRQAPNTEAFF
TRBV15	TRBJ2-3	TRBD1	few	TGTGCCACCAGCAGAGACGACGCGACAGGGTCGGGAGATACGCAGTATTTT	CATSRDDATGSGDTQYF
TRBV2	TRBJ1-1	-	many	TGTGCCAGCAGTACAGGGAGATTCGGCACTGAAGCTTTCTTT	CASSTGRFGTEAFF